This T cell receptor (beta chain) appears in the sequencing data of a study of shared clonotypes between healthy human individuals (TCRdb year 2020). Broadly, across the study: Two women and three men aged 18 to 49 years were included in the cohort. For each donor, three plates each were used for CD4 naive and CD4 memory, two plates were used for CD8 naive, and one plate was used for CD8 memory. To estimate repertoire size and how much clonotype sharing occurs between individuals, the study deeply sequenced the blood TCR repertoires of roughly 5 healthy adults. To increase sequencing depth and limit assay-specific biases, TCR repertoire library preparation and sequencing were carried out by different laboratories using diverse techniques. Each donor's leukapheresis produced roughly between roughly 0.9 and 8.9 billion PBMCs. General study outcomes and caveats: Higher generation probabilities were observed for clonotypes shared by all four sorted-subset donors than for non-shared clonotypes. The genetic and exposure-history diversity represented was limited by the small number of donors. Larger estimated clonotype richness was generally found for naive subsets than for memory subsets. Sharing across a few donors was observed for about 5% of naive CD4, around 3.5% of naive CD8, 2% to 2.5% of memory CD4, and roughly 0.4% of memory CD8 clonotypes. Pairwise subsampling led to the expectation that sequencing depth would affect the degree of clonotype sharing among donors. Incomplete sequencing was indicated by rarefaction of sorted-subset datasets, despite the large sequencing depth. Only blood was sampled, and tissue TCR repertoires likely differ from those in blood.

CD8 naive samples were obtained by positive selection for CCR7 among CD45RO-negative cells, yielding a CD45RA+CCR7+ population from which TemRA cells were excluded. The donors were healthy, HIV-negative adults with no recently reported acute infections or vaccinations. Every donor was a Caucasian adult residing in Nashville, Tennessee, USA. Blood was collected by leukapheresis, and PBMCs were isolated by Ficoll-Histopaque density gradient centrifugation and then cryopreserved in liquid nitrogen vapor phase. Analytical flow cytometry was used to check the purity and quantity of each magnetically sorted T cell population. Each sorted fraction had its genomic DNA isolated and then quantified by UV absorbance on a Nanodrop 2000c. TCR CDR3 regions were amplified from genomic DNA by multiplex PCR using the deep immunoSEQ assay. For each cell subset, the extracted genomic DNA was distributed evenly across all wells of several immunoSEQ 96-well plates, and each plate served as one replicate. For sorted subsets, roughly 200 ng of genomic DNA, equivalent to tens of thousands of T cell genomes, went into each replicate PCR. The purified libraries were quantified using a Qubit 3.0 fluorometer, sized with a Bioanalyzer 2100, and then quantified again using the KAPA Library Quantification kit. Every immunoSEQ 96-well plate was sequenced on a dedicated single-read 150-cycle Illumina NextSeq 550 flow cell. For the original study's pipeline: Because the immunoSEQ output held only junctional sequences and lacked quality scores, the filtering could not match the filtering applied to full-length reads. To assign V/J genes and CDR3, sequences were annotated using PyIR, a Python wrapper for IgBLAST v1.9, with IMGT germline references. Any read was removed if the V/J assignment was weak (E-value above 1e-6), the CDR3 was missing, or the read contained stop codons, out-of-frame junctions, or ambiguous translated residues. V3J clonotypes were defined by identical inferred V gene, J gene, and CDR3 amino acid sequence. Percentage overlap between repertoires was calculated by dividing the number of shared unique clonotypes by the size of the smaller repertoire. Richness of each repertoire was evaluated using RTK rarefaction, the Chao1 estimator, and Recon v2.1 estimates of unobserved clonotypes. Generation probabilities for all TCRbeta clonotypes obtained by the gDNA method from a handful of donors were computed using OLGA. TCRdb holds this immuneACCESS table with in-frame rearrangements only. Some clones are missing; in checked studies, unresolved V genes explain under half, and the rest has no known cause. That table supplies the V and J calls and clone size; D and trimming were determined from the DNA. The sample table contains around 2,000,000 clones; only one count was recorded for 85% to 95% of them. 0.9% to 1.5% of the sample is held by the ten biggest clonotypes.

Concerning this clone itself: No cognate antigen has been identified for it. No quality values exist for individual bases; no much larger clone is one base distant.

Counted from cysteine to phenylalanine, this CDR3 has 14 amino acids. Of all the DNA, just the CDR3 is kept, 42 bases in frame from base 1. The CDR1 and CDR2 encoded by the germline V gene (reference sequence) are MNHEY and SMNVEV. V sheds 2 bases and J sheds 6 bases, leaving 14 bases between their ends. The TCR originated in a man aged 18 to 30 in good health. The chain is assembled from TRBV27 and TRBJ2-7; the D gene lacks a confident call. Sequencing was performed on naive CD8+ T cells sorted from blood. Reading the label with the study, this specimen's cell subset or site is: CD45RA+CCR7+. The sequenced DNA: TGTGCCAGCAGTTTAATCAATCGGGCTGGCGAGCAGTACTTC. It encodes CASSLINRAGEQYF.